This T cell receptor (beta chain) was sequenced during a study of blood T cell repertoires in COVID-19. Germline-derived CDR1 and CDR2 are MNHNY and SVGAGI (reference sequence). Trimming removed 6 bases from V and 4 bases from J; junction bases left unmatched: 6. The CDR3 contains 16 residues. Using immunoSEQ multiplex PCR, the repertoire was profiled, and TCRdb retains in-frame clones only, with some absent. The sample holds fewer than 400,000 clones, just under 90% seen once. Two negative PCRs, clearance, or symptom resolution were required of recovered Cohort 3 donors. The rearrangement uses TRBV6-6 and TRBJ2-2; 12 bases map to TRBD2. This TCR came from a woman aged 30 to 39 who had recovered from COVID-19. Sequenced material: PBMCs or T cells enriched from blood (not recorded which). The CDR3 coding sequence is TGTGCCAGCAGGCTAGCGGGGGGGCGTATCACCGGGGAGCTGTTTTTT. Its protein product is CASRLAGGRITGELFF.